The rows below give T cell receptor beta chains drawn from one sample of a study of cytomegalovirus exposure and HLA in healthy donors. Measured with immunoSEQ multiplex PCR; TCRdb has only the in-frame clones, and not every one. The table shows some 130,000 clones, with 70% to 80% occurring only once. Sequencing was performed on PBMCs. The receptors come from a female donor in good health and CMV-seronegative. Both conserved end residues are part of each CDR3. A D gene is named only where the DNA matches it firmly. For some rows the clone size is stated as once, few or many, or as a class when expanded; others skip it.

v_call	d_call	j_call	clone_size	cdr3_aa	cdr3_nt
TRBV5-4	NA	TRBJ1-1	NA	CASSLTMVNTEAFF	TGTGCCAGCAGCTTGACTATGGTGAACACTGAAGCTTTCTTT
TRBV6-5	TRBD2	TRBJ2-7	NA	CASSYLREGDEQYF	TGTGCCAGCAGTTACCTGCGGGAGGGGGACGAGCAGTACTTC
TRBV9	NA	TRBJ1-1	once	CASSVVGRGVTEAFF	TGTGCCAGCAGCGTAGTCGGGAGGGGGGTCACTGAAGCTTTCTTT
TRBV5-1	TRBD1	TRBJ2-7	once	CASSKTGAEYEQYF	TGCGCCAGCAGCAAAACAGGGGCGGAATACGAGCAGTACTTC
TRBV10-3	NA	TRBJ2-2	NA	CAISEETDWELFF	TGTGCCATCAGTGAGGAGACTGACTGGGAGCTGTTTTTT
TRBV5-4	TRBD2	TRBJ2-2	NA	CASRLAGGNTGELFF	TGTGCCAGCAGGTTAGCGGGAGGAAACACCGGGGAGCTGTTTTTT
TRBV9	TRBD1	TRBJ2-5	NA	CASSVGPQGNRQETQYF	TGTGCCAGCAGCGTAGGTCCACAGGGGAATCGGCAAGAGACCCAGTACTTC
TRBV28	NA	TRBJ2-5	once	CASSDPQAPETQYF	TGTGCCAGCAGTGACCCACAGGCCCCGGAGACCCAGTACTTC
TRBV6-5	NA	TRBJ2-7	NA	CASSPQVTDEQYF	TGTGCCAGCAGCCCACAGGTCACGGACGAGCAGTACTTC
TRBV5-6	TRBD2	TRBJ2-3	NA	CASSLGLAEGTDTQYF	TGTGCCAGCAGCTTGGGGCTAGCGGAGGGCACAGATACGCAGTATTTT
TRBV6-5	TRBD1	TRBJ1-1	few	CAVWAGTAKTEAFF	TGTGCCGTTTGGGCCGGGACAGCGAAGACTGAAGCTTTCTTT